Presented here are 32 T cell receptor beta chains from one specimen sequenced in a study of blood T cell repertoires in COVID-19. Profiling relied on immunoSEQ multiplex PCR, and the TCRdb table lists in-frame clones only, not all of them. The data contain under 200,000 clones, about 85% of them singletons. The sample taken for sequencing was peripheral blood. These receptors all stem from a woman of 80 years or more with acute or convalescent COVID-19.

CDR3 DNA: TGTGCCACCAGTGATTCACGGAGGGGACTTTACAATGAGCAGTTCTTC. This translates into CATSDSRRGLYNEQFF. V and J are TRBV24-1 and TRBJ2-1; a possible D gene is TRBD2 (6 bases). Germline CDR1 is KGHDR and CDR2 is SFDVKD. The CDR3 has 16 amino acids. Trimming stripped 2 bases from V and 4 bases from J, with 14 bases between.

This CDR3 reads CAWSLTATNEKLFF. As DNA, the CDR3 is TGTGCCTGGAGTCTCACAGCAACTAATGAAAAACTGTTTTTT. This sequence joins TRBV30 and TRBJ1-4; D remains unclear. The CDR3 spans 14 residues. V was pared by 2 bases and J by 0 bases, with 7 bases between. Germline V gene sequence: CDR1 GTSNPN, CDR2 SVGIG (reference sequence).

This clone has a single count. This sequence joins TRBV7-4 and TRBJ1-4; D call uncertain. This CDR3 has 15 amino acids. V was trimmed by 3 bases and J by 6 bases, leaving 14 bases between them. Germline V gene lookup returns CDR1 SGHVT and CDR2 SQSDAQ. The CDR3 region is CASSFFSTTDEKLFF. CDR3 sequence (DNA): TGTGCCAGCAGCTTTTTTTCCACCACAGATGAAAAACTGTTTTTT.

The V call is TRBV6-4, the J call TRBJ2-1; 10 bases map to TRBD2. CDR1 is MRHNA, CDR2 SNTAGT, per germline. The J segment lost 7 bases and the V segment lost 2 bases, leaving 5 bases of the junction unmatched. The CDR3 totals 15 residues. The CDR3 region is CASSDGLAGVNEQFF. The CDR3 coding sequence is TGTGCCAGCAGTGACGGGCTAGCGGGAGTGAATGAGCAGTTCTTC.

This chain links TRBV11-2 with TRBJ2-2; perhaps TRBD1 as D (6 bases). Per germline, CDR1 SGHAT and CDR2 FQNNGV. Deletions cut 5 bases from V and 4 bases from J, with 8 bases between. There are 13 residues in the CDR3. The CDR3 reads CASSPQGTGELFF. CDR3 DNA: TGTGCCAGCAGCCCACAGGGCACCGGGGAGCTGTTTTTT.

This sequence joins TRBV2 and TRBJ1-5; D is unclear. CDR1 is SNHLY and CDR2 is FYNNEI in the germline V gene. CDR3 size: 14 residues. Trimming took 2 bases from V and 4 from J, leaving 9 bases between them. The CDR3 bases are TGTGCCAGCAGTGAAATTTACAAGAATCAGCCCCAGCATTTT. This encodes CASSEIYKNQPQHF.

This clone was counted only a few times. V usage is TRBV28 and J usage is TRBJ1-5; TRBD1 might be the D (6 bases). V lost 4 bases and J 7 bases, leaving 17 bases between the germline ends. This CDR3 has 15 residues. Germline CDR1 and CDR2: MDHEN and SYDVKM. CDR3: CASSSVTGMYQPQHF. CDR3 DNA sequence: TGTGCCAGCAGTTCGGTTACAGGGATGTACCAGCCCCAGCATTTT.

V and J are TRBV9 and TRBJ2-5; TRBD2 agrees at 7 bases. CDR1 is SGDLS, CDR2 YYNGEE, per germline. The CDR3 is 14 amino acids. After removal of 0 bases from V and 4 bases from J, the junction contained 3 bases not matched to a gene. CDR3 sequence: CASSVGASGETQYF. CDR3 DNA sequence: TGTGCCAGCAGCGTAGGGGCTAGCGGAGAGACCCAGTACTTC.

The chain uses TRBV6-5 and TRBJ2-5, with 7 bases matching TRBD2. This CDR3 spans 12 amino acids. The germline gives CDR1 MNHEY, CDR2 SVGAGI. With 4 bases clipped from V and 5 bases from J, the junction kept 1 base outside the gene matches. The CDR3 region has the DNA TGTGCCAGCAGTTGGGGGGGGGAGACCCAGTACTTC. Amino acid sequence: CASSWGGETQYF.

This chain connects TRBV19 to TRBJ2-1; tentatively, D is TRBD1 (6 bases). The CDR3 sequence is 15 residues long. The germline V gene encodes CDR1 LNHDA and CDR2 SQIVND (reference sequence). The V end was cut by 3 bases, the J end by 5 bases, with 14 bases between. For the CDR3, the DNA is TGTGCCAGTAGTATGCCGGGACAAGGCAACAATGAGCAGTTCTTC. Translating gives CASSMPGQGNNEQFF. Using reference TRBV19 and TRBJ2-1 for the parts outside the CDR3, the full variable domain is DGGITQSPKYLFRKEGQNVTLSCEQNLNHDAMYWYRQDPGQGLRLIYYSQIVNDFQKGDIAEGYSVSREKKESFPLTVTSAQKNPTAFYLCASSMPGQGNNEQFFGPGTRLTVL.

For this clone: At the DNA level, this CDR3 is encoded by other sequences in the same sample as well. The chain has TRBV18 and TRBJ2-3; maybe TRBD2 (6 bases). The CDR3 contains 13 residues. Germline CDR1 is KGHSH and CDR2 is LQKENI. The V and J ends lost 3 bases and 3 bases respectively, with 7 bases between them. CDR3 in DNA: TGTGCCAGCTCACCCGCGGGGACAGATACGCAGTATTTT. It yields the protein CASSPAGTDTQYF.

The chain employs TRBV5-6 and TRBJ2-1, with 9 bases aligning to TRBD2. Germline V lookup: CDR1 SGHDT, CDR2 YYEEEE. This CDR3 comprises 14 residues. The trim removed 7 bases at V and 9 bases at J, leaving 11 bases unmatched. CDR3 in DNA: TGTGCCAGCCACCTAGCGGGATCTACCGGTGAGCAGTTCTTC. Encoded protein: CASHLAGSTGEQFF.

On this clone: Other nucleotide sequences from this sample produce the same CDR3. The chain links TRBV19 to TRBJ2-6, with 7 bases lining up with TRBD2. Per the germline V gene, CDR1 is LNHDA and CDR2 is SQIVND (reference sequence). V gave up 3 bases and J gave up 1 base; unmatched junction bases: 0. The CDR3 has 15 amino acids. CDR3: CASSIGGSGANVLTF. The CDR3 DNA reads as TGTGCCAGTAGTATCGGGGGGTCTGGGGCCAACGTCCTGACTTTC.

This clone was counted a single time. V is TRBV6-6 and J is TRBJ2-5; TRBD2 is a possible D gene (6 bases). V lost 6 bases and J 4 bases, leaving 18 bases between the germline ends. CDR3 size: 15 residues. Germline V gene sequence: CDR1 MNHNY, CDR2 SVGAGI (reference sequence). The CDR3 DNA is TGTGCCAGCAGCCCCAGACTAGTGAAGGGAGAGACCCAGTACTTC. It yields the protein CASSPRLVKGETQYF.

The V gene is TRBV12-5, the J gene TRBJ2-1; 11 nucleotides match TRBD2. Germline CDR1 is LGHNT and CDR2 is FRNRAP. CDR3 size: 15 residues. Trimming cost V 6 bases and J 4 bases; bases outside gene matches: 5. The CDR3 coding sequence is TGTGCTAGTGGGTTAGCGGGAGGGATTTACAATGAGCAGTTCTTC. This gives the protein CASGLAGGIYNEQFF.

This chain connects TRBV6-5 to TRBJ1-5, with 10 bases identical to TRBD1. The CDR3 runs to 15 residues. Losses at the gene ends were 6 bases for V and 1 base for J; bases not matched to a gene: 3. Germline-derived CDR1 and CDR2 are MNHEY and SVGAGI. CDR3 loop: CASRWGQGSNQPQHF. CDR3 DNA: TGTGCCAGCAGGTGGGGACAGGGGAGCAATCAGCCCCAGCATTTT.

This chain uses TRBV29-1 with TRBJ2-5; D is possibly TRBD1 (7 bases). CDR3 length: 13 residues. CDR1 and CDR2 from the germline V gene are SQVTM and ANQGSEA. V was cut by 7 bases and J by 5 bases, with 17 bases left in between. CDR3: CSAGDRVGETQYF. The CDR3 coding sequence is TGCAGCGCGGGAGACAGGGTGGGGGAGACCCAGTACTTC.

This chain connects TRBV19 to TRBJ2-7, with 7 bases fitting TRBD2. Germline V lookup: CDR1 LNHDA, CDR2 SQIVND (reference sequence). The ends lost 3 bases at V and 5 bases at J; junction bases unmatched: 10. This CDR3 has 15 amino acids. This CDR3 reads CASSIGPGRVNEQYF. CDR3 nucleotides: TGTGCCAGTAGTATTGGGCCTGGGAGGGTAAACGAGCAGTACTTC.

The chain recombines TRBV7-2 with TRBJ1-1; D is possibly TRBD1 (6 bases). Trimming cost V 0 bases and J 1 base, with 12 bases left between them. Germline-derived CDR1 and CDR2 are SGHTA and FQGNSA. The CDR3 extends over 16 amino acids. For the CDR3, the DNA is TGTGCCAGCAGCTTAGCCCAGGGGATAAGGAACACTGAAGCTTTCTTT. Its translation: CASSLAQGIRNTEAFF.

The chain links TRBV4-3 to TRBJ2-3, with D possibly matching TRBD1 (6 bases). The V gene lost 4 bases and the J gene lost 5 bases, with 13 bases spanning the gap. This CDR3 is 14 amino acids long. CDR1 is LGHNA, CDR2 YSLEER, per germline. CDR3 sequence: CASSPGQSGDTQYF. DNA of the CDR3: TGCGCCAGCAGCCCAGGACAGTCGGGAGATACGCAGTATTTT.

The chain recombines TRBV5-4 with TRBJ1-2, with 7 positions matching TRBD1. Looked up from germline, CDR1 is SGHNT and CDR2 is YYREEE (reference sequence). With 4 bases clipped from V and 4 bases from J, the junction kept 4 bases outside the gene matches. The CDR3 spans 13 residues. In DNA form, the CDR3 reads TGTGCCAGCAGCGAACAGGGGAGCTATGGCTACACCTTC. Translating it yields CASSEQGSYGYTF.

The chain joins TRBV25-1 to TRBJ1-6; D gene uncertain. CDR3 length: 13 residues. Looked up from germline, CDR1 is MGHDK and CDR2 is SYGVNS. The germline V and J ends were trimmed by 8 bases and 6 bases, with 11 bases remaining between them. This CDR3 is CASLGSANSPLHF. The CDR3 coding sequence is TGTGCCAGCCTCGGGTCAGCTAATTCACCCCTCCACTTT.

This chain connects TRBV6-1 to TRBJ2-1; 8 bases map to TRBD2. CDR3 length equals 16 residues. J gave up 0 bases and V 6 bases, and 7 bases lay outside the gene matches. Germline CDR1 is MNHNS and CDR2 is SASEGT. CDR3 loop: CASRELAGRSYNEQFF. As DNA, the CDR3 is TGTGCCAGCAGGGAATTAGCGGGACGCTCCTACAATGAGCAGTTCTTC.

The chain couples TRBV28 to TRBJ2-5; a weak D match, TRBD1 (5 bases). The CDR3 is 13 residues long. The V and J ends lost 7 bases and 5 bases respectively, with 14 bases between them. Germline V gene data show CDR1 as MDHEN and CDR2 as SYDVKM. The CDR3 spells CASTLDRYETQYF. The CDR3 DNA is TGTGCCAGCACCCTAGACAGATATGAGACCCAGTACTTC.

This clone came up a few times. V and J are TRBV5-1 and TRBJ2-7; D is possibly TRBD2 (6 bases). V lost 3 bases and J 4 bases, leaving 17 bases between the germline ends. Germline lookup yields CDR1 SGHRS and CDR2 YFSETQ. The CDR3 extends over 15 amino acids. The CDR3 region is CASSWGDGTPYEQYF. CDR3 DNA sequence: TGCGCCAGCAGCTGGGGAGATGGGACTCCGTACGAGCAGTACTTC.

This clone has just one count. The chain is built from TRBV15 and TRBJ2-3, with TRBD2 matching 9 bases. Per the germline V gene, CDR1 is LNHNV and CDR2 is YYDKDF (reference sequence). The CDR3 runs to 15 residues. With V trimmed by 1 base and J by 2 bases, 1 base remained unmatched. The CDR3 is CATSRASGITDTQYF. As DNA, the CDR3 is TGTGCCACCAGCAGAGCTAGCGGGATCACAGATACGCAGTATTTT.

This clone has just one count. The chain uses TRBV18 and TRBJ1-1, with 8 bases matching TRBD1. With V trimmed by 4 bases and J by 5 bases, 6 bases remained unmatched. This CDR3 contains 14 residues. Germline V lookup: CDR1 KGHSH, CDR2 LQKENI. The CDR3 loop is CASSHDRDRTEAFF. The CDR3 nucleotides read TGTGCCAGCTCACACGACCGGGACAGGACTGAAGCTTTCTTT.

CDR3 in amino acids: CASSPRGGPLSLDGYTF. The CDR3 nucleotides are TGTGCCAGCAGCCCGCGAGGAGGGCCCTTAAGTTTGGATGGCTACACCTTC. The V gene is TRBV11-2, the J gene TRBJ1-2, with D hard to call. The ends were cut back, 5 bases at V and 6 bases at J, with 25 bases in the middle. The CDR3 is made up of 17 amino acids. Germline CDR1 SGHAT, CDR2 FQNNGV.

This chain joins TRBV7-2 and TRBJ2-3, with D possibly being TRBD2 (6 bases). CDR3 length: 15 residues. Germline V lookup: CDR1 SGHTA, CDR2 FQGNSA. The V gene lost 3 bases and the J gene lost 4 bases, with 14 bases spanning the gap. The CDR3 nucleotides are TGTGCCAGCAGCTTTCTTTCTAGCGTCTCAGATACGCAGTATTTT. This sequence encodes CASSFLSSVSDTQYF.

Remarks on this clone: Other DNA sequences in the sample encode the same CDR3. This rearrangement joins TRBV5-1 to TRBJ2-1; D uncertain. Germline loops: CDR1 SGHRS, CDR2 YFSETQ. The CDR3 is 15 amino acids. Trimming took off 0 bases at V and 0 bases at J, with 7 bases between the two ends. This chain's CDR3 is CASSLDGGSYNEQFF. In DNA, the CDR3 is TGCGCCAGCAGCTTGGATGGCGGCTCCTACAATGAGCAGTTCTTC.

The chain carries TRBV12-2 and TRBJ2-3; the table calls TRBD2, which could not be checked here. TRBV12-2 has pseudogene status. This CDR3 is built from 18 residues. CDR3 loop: CASRFEEREGPRTDTQYF. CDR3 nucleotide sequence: TGTGCAAGTCGCTTTGAAGAGCGGGAGGGCCCTCGCACAGATACGCAGTATTTT.

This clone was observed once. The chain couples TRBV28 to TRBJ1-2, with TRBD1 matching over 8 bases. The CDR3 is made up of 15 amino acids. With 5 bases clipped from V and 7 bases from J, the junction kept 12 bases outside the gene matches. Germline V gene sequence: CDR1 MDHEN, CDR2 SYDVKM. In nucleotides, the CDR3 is TGTGCCAGCAGTGGCCAGGGGGCTGGAGGTACTGGCTACACCTTC. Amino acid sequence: CASSGQGAGGTGYTF.